A single sample is the source of the 12 T cell receptor beta chains below, sequenced in a study of blood T cell repertoires in COVID-19. The method was immunoSEQ multiplex PCR; TCRdb's version includes in-frame clones alone and lacks a portion of them. The table includes around 180,000 clones, around 82% detected once. Sequencing used peripheral blood. These receptors originate from an older man with COVID-19, enrolled during active disease.

The chain is built from TRBV30 and TRBJ2-7, with 7 bases fitting TRBD1. After removal of 2 bases from V and 2 bases from J, the junction contained 6 bases not matched to a gene. CDR1 is GTSNPN, CDR2 SVGIG, per germline (reference sequence). The CDR3 is 14 residues long. In DNA, the CDR3 is TGTGCCTGGAGTATTCGGGACAGCACCTACGAGCAGTACTTC. Translating gives CAWSIRDSTYEQYF.

In the case of this clone: Additional DNA sequences in this sample encode the identical CDR3. This chain links TRBV19 with TRBJ2-2; 15 nucleotides line up with TRBD2. The germline V gene encodes CDR1 LNHDA and CDR2 SQIVND (reference sequence). The trim removed 5 bases at V and 4 bases at J, leaving 11 bases unmatched. The CDR3 is 19 amino acids. CDR3 DNA sequence: TGTGCCAGTAGTTCCGAGGGACTAGCGGGGGGCCCGCGCACCGGGGAGCTGTTTTTT. Its protein product is CASSSEGLAGGPRTGELFF.

CDR3 nucleotide sequence: TGTGCCAGCAGCCAAGATCGGCAGGGAGGTCAGCCCCAGCATTTT. Translation: CASSQDRQGGQPQHF. The rearrangement links TRBV4-2 to TRBJ1-5; possibly TRBD1 for D (5 bases). The CDR3 consists of 15 residues. V lost 0 bases to trimming and J lost 6 bases, with 12 bases between them. CDR1 is LGHNA and CDR2 is YNFKEQ in the germline V gene.

This clone was seen a single time. This chain joins TRBV2 and TRBJ1-4; TRBD1 agrees at 7 bases. CDR3 size: 16 residues. With V trimmed by 7 bases and J by 8 bases, 16 bases remained unmatched. Germline V gene sequence: CDR1 SNHLY, CDR2 FYNNEI. In DNA form, the CDR3 reads TGTGCCAGCAAAGCCCCCCGACAGGGTTCTCGGGAAAAACTGTTTTTT. It yields the protein CASKAPRQGSREKLFF.

The CDR3 spells CASSLQGRGEQFF. DNA of the CDR3: TGTGCCAGCAGTCTACAGGGTAGGGGGGAGCAGTTCTTC. The chain is built from TRBV28 and TRBJ2-1, with D perhaps TRBD1 (6 bases). The germline V gene has CDR1 MDHEN and CDR2 SYDVKM. This CDR3 has 13 amino acids. V was trimmed by 5 bases and J by 10 bases, leaving 15 bases between them.

The chain combines TRBV5-6 with TRBJ2-2; perhaps TRBD1 as D (5 bases). The V gene lost 4 bases and the J gene lost 1 base, with 11 bases spanning the gap. Germline CDR1 and CDR2: SGHDT and YYEEEE. CDR3 length: 15 residues. The CDR3 region has the DNA TGTGCCAGCAGCCACGTAGACAGGAACACCGGGGAGCTGTTTTTT. Residues: CASSHVDRNTGELFF.

The chain recombines TRBV7-2 with TRBJ2-5; D perhaps matches TRBD2 (6 bases). This CDR3 region has 13 residues. The germline gives CDR1 SGHTA, CDR2 FQGNSA. Trimming stripped 4 bases from V and 5 bases from J, with 11 bases between. This CDR3 reads CASSSPGVETQYF. The CDR3 DNA reads TGTGCCAGCAGCTCCCCGGGGGTCGAGACCCAGTACTTC.

Concerning this clone itself: Distinct nucleotide sequences in the sample also encode this CDR3. The gene calls are TRBV5-1 and TRBJ1-1; 8 nucleotides align to TRBD1. This CDR3 is built from 14 residues. The germline V gene has CDR1 SGHRS and CDR2 YFSETQ. The V segment lost 4 bases and the J segment 2 bases; nucleotides outside the gene matches: 4. The CDR3 sequence is CASSPGTGNTEAFF. The CDR3 DNA follows: TGCGCCAGCAGCCCAGGGACAGGAAACACTGAAGCTTTCTTT.

The chain joins TRBV2 to TRBJ1-4, with 9 positions matching TRBD1. This CDR3 has 15 residues. Trimming removed 3 bases from V and 4 bases from J; junction bases left unmatched: 3. Germline V lookup: CDR1 SNHLY, CDR2 FYNNEI. CDR3 in DNA: TGTGCCAGCAGTGATACAGGGGGCCTTAATGAAAAACTGTTTTTT. This sequence encodes CASSDTGGLNEKLFF.

V is TRBV15 and J is TRBJ1-1, with 8 bases that match TRBD1. The trim removed 1 base at V and 3 bases at J, leaving 4 bases unmatched. CDR1 and CDR2 from the germline V gene are LNHNV and YYDKDF (reference sequence). This CDR3 region has 15 residues. CDR3 bases: TGTGCCACCAGCAGAGCCGACAGGGGATACACTGAAGCTTTCTTT. This translates into CATSRADRGYTEAFF.

V gene TRBV18 combines with J gene TRBJ1-6; TRBD1 matches at 7 bases. Germline V gene sequence: CDR1 KGHSH, CDR2 LQKENI. CDR3 length equals 14 residues. The trim removed 5 bases at V and 9 bases at J, leaving 7 bases unmatched. The CDR3 DNA reads as TGTGCCAGCTCAGGTACAGGGGTGGGTTCACCCCTCCACTTT. Its translation is CASSGTGVGSPLHF.

This clone was seen a single time. The chain recombines TRBV9 with TRBJ1-1; possibly TRBD1 for D (6 bases). V lost 4 bases to trimming and J lost 1 base, with 8 bases between them. The CDR3 consists of 13 residues. The germline gives CDR1 SGDLS, CDR2 YYNGEE. The DNA for the CDR3 is TGTGCCAGCAGCCGACAGGCGAACACTGAAGCTTTCTTT. It yields the protein CASSRQANTEAFF.